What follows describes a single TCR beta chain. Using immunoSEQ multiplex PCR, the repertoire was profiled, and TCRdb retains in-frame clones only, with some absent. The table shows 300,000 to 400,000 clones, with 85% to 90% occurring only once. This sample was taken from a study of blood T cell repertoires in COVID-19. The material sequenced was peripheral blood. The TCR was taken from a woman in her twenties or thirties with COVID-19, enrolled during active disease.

The CDR3 nucleotides read TGCGCCAGCAGCCCGGACGGTCCAGGAGGGTCTGAAGCTTTCTTT. This sequence encodes CASSPDGPGGSEAFF. This chain links TRBV5-1 with TRBJ1-1; D unresolved. V gave up 4 bases and J gave up 6 bases, with 19 bases separating them. The germline V gene encodes CDR1 SGHRS and CDR2 YFSETQ. The CDR3 runs to 15 residues.